This T cell receptor (beta chain) was recovered during a study of T cell changes during pregnancy in multiple sclerosis. The CDR3 spans 16 residues. Germline CDR1 reads LGHNA; CDR2 reads YSLEER. The V gene end was trimmed by 1 base and the J gene end by 7 bases; junction bases not matched to a gene: 8. The assay was immunoSEQ multiplex PCR, and TCRdb's table has in-frame clones only and misses some. The table has 43,000 or so clones, roughly 90% seen once. The material sequenced was PBMCs (not recorded whether the cells were cultured). The rearrangement uses TRBV4-3 and TRBJ2-3; 10 bases agree with TRBD2. The receptor's source is a female donor with multiple sclerosis, enrolled in a pregnancy study. The CDR3 loop is CASSQAGAGGPNTQYF. DNA for the CDR3: TGCGCCAGCAGCCAAGCGGGAGCGGGAGGGCCGAATACGCAGTATTTT.